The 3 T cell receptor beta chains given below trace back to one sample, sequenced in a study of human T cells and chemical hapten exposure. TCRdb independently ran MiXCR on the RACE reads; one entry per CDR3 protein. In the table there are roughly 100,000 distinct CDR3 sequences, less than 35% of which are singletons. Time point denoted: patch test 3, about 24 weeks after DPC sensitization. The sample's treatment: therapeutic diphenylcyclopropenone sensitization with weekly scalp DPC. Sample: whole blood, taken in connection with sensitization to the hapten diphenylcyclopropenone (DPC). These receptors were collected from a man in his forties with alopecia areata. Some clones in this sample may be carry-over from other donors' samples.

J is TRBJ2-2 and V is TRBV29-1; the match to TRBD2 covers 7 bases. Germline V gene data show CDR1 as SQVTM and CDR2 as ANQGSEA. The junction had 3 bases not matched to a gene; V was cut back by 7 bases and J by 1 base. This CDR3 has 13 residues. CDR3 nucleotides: TGCAGCGGTGAGCGGGAGAACACCGGGGAGCTGTTTTTT. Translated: CSGERENTGELFF.

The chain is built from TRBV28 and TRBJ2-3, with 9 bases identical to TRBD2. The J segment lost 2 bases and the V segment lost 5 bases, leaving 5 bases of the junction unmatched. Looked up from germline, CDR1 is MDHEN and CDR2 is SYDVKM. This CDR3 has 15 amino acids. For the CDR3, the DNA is TGTGCCAGCAGTGGACTAGCGAGCCTCACAGATACGCAGTATTTT. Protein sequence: CASSGLASLTDTQYF.

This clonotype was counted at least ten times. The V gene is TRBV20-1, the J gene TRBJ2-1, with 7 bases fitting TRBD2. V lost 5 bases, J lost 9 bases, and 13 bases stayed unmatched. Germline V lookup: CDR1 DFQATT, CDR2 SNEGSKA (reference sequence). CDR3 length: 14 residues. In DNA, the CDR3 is TGCAGTGCTGCGACGGGACTACCATATGGTGAGCAGTTCTTC. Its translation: CSAATGLPYGEQFF.